The T cell receptor beta chain under discussion was sequenced for a study of early T cells in non-severe SARS-CoV-2 infection. Study-level information: The chains were unpaired, and the sequenced material was bulk RNA from unsorted whole blood. Notes on the study in general: Anti-spike CD8 responses were favored in VDJdb matching, and private and CD4 specificities were missed.

The CDR3 consists of 16 residues. Germline CDR1 and CDR2: SGHNT and YENEEA. Losses at the gene ends were 3 bases for V and 2 bases for J; bases not matched to a gene: 7. Molecules of cDNA were individually given unique molecular identifiers that were attached to them. MiXCR was run by TCRdb on the 5' RACE reads, yielding one entry per CDR3 protein. The sample has about 39,000 distinct CDR3 sequences, less than 6% seen once. This clonotype came up many times. Its cognate antigen is unknown. The material was whole blood, obtained at baseline. The clonotype comes from an adult who was a healthcare worker with PCR-confirmed SARS-CoV-2 infection or an uninfected control (not recorded which). V usage is TRBV11-3 and J usage is TRBJ2-3, with TRBD2 matching 8 bases. The CDR3 DNA is TGTGCCAGCAGCTTCGGCGGGGGGAGATCCACAGATACGCAGTATTTT. Translated: CASSFGGGRSTDTQYF.